This TCR beta chain was captured by sequencing in a study of cytomegalovirus exposure and HLA in healthy donors. About the study: Samples from HLA-typed donors yielded about 85 million unique TCRs in an early data release.

Primers included in the PCR were 60 Vbeta and 13 Jbeta primers. The data were produced by immunoSEQ multiplex PCR, yet TCRdb's version contains in-frame clones alone and is incomplete. The sample contains roughly 100,000 clones, 77% of which appear only once. Study-wide findings and caveats: The authors later found most CMV-associated TCR beta chains appeared HLA-restricted. Cytomegalovirus-associated TCR beta chains were listed, numbering 164. Most of the TCR beta V segments (in an earlier analysis) were productive either about 87% or about 30% of the time.

This CDR3 has 12 residues. Germline V gives CDR1 SGHTA, CDR2 FQGNSA. The V and J ends lost 7 bases and 7 bases, in that order; junction bases with no gene match: 7. On this clone itself: Its antigen is not known.

The chain recombines TRBV7-2 with TRBJ2-7; TRBD1 matches at 7 bases. The TCR originated in a woman aged 40 to 55 in good health and CMV-seropositive. The sequencing input was PBMCs. CDR3 loop: CASTDRVVEQYF. Here the CDR3 DNA reads TGTGCCAGCACCGACAGGGTTGTAGAGCAGTACTTC.